The TCR beta chain under discussion was sequenced for a study of blood T cell repertoires in COVID-19. Looking at the study overall: Nucleic acid was either cDNA or gDNA, and it came from T cells, B-cell-depleted T cells, or PBMCs.

This table comes from immunoSEQ multiplex PCR, and its TCRdb copy is limited to in-frame clones, with some not included. Counted here are 350,000 to 450,000 clones, 75% to 90% occurring once; the ten biggest clones make up 1% to 1.3%. From germline, CDR1 is KGHDR and CDR2 SFDVKD. The CDR3 consists of 13 residues. Trimming removed 3 bases from V and 7 bases from J, with 11 bases in between. This clone occurred a few times. Other DNA sequences in the sample encode the same CDR3. The TCR sequence derives from a man under 40 who had recovered from COVID-19. The chain links TRBV24-1 to TRBJ1-2, with TRBD1 as a possible D gene (5 bases). What was sequenced was PBMCs or T cells enriched from blood (not recorded which). Here the CDR3 reads CATSDTGVSGYTF. The CDR3 DNA sequence: TGTGCCACCAGTGATACGGGGGTGTCTGGCTACACCTTC.